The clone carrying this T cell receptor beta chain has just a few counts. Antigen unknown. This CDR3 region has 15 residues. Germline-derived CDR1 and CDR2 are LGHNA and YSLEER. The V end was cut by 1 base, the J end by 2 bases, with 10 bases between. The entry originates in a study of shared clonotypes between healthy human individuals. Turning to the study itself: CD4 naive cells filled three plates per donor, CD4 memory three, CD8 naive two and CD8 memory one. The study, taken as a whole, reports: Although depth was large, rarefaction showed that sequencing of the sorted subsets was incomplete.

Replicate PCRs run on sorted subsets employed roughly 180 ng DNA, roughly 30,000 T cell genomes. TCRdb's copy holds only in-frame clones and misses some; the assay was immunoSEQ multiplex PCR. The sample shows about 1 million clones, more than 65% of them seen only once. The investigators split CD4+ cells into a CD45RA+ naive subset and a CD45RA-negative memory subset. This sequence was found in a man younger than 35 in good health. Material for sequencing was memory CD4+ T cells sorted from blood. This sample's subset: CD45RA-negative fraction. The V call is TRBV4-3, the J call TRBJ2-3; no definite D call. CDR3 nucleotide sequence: TGCGCCAGCAGCCAAGGCGTAAGCCCCACAGATACGCAGTATTTT. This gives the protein CASSQGVSPTDTQYF.